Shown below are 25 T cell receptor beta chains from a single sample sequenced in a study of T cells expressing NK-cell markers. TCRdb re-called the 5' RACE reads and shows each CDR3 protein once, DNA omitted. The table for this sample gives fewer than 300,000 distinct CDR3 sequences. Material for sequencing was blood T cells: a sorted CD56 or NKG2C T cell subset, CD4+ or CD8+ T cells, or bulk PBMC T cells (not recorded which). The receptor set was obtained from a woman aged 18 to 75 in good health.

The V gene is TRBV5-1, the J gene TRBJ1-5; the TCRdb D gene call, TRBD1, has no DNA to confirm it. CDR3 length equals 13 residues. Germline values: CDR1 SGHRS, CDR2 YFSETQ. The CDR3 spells CASSLDRGQPQHF. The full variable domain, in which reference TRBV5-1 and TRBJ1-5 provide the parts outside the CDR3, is KAGVTQTPRYLIKTRGQQVTLSCSPISGHRSVSWYQQTPGQGLQFLFEYFSETQRNKGNFPGRFSGRQFSNSRSEMNVSTLELGDSALYLCASSLDRGQPQHFGDGTRLSIL.

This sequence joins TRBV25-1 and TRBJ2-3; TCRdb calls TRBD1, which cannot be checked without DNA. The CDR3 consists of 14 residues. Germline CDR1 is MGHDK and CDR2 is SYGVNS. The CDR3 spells CASSEGRAADTQYF. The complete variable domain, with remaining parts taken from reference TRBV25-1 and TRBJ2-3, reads EADIYQTPRYLVIGTGKKITLECSQTMGHDKMYWYQQDPGMELHLIHYSYGVNSTEKGDLSSESTVSRIRTEHFPLTLESARPSHTSQYLCASSEGRAADTQYFGPGTRLTVL.

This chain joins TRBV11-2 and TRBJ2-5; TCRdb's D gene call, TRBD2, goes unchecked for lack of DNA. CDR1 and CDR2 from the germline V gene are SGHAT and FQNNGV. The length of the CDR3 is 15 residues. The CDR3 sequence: CASSSGQRGEETQYF. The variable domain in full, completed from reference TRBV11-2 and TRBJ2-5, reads EAGVAQSPRYKIIEKRQSVAFWCNPISGHATLYWYQQILGQGPKLLIQFQNNGVVDDSQLPKDRFSAERLKGVDSTLKIQPAKLEDSAVYLCASSSGQRGEETQYFGPGTRLLVL.

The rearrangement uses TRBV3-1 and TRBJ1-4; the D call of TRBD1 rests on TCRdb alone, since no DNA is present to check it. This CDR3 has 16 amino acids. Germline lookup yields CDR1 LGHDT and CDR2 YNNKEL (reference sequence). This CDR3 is CASSVHGGGRNEKLFF.

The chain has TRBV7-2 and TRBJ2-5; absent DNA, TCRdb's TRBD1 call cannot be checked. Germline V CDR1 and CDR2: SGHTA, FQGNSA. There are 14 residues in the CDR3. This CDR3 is CASSFSGGGETQYF.

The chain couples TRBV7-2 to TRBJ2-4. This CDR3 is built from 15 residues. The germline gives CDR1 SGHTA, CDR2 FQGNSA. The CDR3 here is CASSPKFLAKNIQYF.

CDR3 loop: CASSAGGYSNQPQHF. The rearrangement joins TRBV5-6 to TRBJ1-5; TCRdb proposes TRBD1, but this gene call is untestable without DNA. This CDR3 has 15 residues. Germline V gene data show CDR1 as SGHDT and CDR2 as YYEEEE.

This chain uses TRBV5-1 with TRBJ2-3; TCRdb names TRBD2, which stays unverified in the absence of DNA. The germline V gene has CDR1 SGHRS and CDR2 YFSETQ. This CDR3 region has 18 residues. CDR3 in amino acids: CASSWPVVSAEITDTQYF.

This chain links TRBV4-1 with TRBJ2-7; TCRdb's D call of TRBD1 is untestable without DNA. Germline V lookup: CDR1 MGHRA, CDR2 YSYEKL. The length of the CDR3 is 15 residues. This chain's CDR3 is CASSLEGANSYEQYF.

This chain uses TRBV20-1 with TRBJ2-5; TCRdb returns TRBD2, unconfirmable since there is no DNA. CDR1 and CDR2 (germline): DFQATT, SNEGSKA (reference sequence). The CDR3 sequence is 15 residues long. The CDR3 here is CSASILRGGGETQYF.

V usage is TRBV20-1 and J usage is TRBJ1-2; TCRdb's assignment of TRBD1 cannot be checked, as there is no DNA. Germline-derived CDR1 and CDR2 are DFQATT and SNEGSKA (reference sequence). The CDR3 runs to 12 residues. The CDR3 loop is CSARGGSSSYTF.

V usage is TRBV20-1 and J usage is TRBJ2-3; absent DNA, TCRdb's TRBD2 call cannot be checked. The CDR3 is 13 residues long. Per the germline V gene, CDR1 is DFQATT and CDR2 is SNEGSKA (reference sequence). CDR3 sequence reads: CSAPPHTRDTQYF.

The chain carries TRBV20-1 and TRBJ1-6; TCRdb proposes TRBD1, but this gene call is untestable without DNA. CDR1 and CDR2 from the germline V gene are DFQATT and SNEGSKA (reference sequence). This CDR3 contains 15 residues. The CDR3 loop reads CSASPRTGPNSPLHF.

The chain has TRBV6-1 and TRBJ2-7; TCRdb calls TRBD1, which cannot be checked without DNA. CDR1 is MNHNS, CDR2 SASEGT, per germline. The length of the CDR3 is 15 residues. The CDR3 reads CASSEGGTYAYEQYF.

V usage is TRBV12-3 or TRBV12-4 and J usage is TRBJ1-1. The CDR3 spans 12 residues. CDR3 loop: CASSLQLSEAFF.

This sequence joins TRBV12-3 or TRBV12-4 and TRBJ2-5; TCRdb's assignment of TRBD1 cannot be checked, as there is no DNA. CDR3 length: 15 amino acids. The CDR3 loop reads CASSIDRAAQETQYF.

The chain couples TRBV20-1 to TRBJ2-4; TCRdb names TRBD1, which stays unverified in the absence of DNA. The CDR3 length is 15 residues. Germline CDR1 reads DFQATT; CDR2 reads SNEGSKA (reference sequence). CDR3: CSAREPGLGKNIQYF.

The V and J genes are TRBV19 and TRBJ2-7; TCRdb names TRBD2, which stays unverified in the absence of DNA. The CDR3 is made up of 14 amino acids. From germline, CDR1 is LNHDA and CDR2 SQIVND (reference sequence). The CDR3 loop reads CASSGPGGSTGQYF.

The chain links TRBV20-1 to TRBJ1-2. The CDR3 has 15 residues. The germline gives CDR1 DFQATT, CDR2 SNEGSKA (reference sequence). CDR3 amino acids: CSARGADNANYGYTF.

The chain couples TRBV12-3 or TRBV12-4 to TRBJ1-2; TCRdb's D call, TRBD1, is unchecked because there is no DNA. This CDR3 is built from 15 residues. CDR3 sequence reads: CASSLRFTGGYGYTF.

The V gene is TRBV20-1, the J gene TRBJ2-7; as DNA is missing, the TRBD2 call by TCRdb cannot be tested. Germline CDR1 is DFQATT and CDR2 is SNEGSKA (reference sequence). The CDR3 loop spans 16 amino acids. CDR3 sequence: CSARERKTSGRYEQYF.

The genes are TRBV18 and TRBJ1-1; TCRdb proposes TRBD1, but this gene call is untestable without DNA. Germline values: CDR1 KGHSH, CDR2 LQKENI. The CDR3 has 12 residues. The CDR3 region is CASSLQDREAFF.

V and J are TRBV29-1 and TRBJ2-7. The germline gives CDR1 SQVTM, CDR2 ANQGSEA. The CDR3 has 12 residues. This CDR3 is CSVVVAGYEQYF.

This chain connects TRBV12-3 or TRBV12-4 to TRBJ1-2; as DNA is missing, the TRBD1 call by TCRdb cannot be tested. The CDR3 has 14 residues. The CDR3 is CASSLVPRGLGYTF.

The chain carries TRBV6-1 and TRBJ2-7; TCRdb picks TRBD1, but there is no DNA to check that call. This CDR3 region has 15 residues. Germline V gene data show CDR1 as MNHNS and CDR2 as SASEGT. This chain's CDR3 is CASRRNEGGSYEQYF.